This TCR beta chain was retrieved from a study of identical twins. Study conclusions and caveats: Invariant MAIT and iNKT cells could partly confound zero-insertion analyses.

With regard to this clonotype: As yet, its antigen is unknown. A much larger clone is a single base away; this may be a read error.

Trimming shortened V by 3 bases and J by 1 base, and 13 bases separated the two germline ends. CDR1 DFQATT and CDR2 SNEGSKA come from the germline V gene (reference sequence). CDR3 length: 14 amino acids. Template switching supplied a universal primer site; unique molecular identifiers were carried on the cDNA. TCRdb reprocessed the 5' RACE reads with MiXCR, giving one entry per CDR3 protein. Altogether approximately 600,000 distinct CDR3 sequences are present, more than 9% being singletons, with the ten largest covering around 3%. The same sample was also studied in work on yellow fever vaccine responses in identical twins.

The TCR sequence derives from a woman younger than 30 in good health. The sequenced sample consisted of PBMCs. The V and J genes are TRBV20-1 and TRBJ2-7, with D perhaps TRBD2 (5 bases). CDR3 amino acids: CSASPSRRSYEQYF. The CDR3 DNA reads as TGCAGTGCTAGCCCTAGCAGGAGGTCCTACGAGCAGTACTTC.